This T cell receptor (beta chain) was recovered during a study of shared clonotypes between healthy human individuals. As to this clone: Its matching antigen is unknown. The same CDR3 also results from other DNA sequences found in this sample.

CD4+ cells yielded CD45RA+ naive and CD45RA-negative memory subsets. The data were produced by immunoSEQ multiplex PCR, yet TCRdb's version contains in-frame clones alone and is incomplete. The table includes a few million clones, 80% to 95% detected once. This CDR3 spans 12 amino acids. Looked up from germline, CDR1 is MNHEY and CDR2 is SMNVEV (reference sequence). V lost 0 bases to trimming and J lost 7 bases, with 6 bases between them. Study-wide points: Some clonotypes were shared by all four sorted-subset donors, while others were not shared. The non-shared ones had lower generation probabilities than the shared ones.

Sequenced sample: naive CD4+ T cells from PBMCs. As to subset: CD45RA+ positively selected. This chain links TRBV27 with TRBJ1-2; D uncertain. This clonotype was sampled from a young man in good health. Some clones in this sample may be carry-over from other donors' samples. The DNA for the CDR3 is TGTGCCAGCAGTTTATCGGGCTCTGGCTACACCTTC. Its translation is CASSLSGSGYTF.